The rows below give T cell receptor beta chains drawn from one sample of a study of CD8+CD57+ T cells in acquired aplastic anemia. TCRdb recomputed calls from the reads with MiXCR, one row per CDR3 protein. The sample lists under 200,000 distinct CDR3 sequences, approximately 48% seen once, with more than 1.5% in the top ten. The sequenced material came from sorted CD4+, CD8+, or CD8+CD57+ T cells (not recorded which) from PBMCs. These receptors came from a human donor with aplastic anemia. Each CDR3 is given with its conserved first and last residue. D genes are given only for firm matches. The size of a clone is reported for some rows only, either as once, few or many, or as a class for expanded clones.

V gene	D gene	J gene	clone size	CDR3 protein	CDR3 DNA
TRBV25-1	-	TRBJ2-3	-	CASSEGRGVSTDTQYF	TGTGCCAGCAGTGAAGGGAGAGGGGTTAGCACAGATACGCAGTATTTT
TRBV5-8	-	TRBJ1-6	-	CASSFSGAIGSPLHF	TGTGCCAGCAGCTTTTCAGGGGCAATCGGTTCACCCCTCCACTTT
TRBV19	TRBD1	TRBJ2-7	-	CASSLRDSQTYEQYF	TGTGCCAGCAGTTTAAGGGACAGCCAAACCTACGAGCAGTACTTC
TRBV6-5	-	TRBJ1-1	many	CASSYGTNTEAFF	TGTGCCAGCAGTTACGGGACTAACACTGAAGCTTTCTTT
TRBV4-1	TRBD2	TRBJ2-4	-	CASSQGSIAGKNIQYF	TGCGCCAGCAGCCAAGGGAGCATAGCGGGCAAAAACATTCAGTACTTC
TRBV6-4	TRBD1	TRBJ1-2	many	CASTQGVGYGYTF	TGTGCCAGCACTCAGGGGGTAGGCTATGGCTACACCTTC
TRBV2	TRBD2	TRBJ2-2	once	CASTITSGRNTGELFF	TGTGCCAGCACCATAACTAGCGGGAGGAACACCGGGGAGCTGTTTTTT
TRBV4-2	-	TRBJ2-2	few	CASSQVMNTGELLF	TGTGCCAGCAGCCAAGTGATGAACACCGGGGAGCTGCTTTTT
TRBV2	-	TRBJ1-2	-	CASTRAYGYTF	TGTGCCAGCACCCGTGCTTATGGCTACACCTTC
TRBV13	-	TRBJ2-7	-	CASSLGPGSHEQYF	TGTGCCAGCAGCTTGGGTCCAGGTTCCCACGAGCAGTACTTC
TRBV20-1	-	TRBJ2-1	-	CSATDPGKAGNEQFF	TGCAGTGCTACAGACCCCGGAAAGGCAGGTAATGAGCAGTTCTTC
TRBV10-3	-	TRBJ1-3	-	CAISEGAGGNTIYF	TGTGCCATCAGTGAGGGGGCCGGTGGAAACACCATATATTTT
TRBV5-6	-	TRBJ1-1	-	CASSALTGTNTEAFF	TGTGCCAGCAGCGCTCTTACAGGGACGAACACTGAAGCTTTCTTT
TRBV20-1	-	TRBJ1-3	once	CSARDRGAPGNTIYF	TGCAGTGCTAGAGATAGAGGGGCGCCTGGAAACACCATATATTTT
TRBV20-1	-	TRBJ1-6	-	CSARVAGNSPLHF	TGCAGTGCGCGGGTTGCTGGTAATTCACCCCTCCACTTT
TRBV15	TRBD2	TRBJ2-1	-	CATSRPLAGNEQFF	TGTGCCACCAGCAGGCCACTAGCGGGAAATGAGCAGTTCTTC
TRBV25-1	-	TRBJ1-2	-	CASSEGWVNYGYTF	TGTGCCAGCAGTGAAGGGTGGGTTAACTATGGCTACACCTTC
TRBV9	-	TRBJ1-6	few	CASSPEINSPLHF	TGTGCCAGCAGCCCGGAAATCAATTCACCCCTCCACTTT